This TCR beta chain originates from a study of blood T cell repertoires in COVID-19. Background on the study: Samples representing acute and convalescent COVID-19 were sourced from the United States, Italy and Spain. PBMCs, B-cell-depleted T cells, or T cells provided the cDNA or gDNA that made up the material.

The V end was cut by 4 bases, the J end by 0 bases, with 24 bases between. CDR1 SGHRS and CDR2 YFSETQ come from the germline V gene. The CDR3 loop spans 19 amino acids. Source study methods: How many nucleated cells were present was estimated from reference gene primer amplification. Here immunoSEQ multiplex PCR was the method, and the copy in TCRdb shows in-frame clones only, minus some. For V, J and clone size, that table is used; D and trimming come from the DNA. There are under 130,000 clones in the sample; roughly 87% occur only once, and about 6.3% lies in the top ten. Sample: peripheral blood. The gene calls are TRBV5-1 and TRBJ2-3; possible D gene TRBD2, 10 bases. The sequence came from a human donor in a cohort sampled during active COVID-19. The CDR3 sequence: CASSAGQGGLADSTDTQYF. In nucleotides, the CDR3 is TGCGCCAGCAGCGCGGGACAGGGTGGACTAGCGGACAGCACAGATACGCAGTATTTT.